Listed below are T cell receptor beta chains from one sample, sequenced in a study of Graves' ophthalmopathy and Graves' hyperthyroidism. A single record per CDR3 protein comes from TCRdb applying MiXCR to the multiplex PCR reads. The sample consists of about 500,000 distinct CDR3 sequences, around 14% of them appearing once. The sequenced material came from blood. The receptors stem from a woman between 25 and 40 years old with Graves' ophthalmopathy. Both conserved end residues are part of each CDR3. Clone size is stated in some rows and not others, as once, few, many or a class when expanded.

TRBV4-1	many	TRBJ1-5	CASSQDRYSNQPQHF
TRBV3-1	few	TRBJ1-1	CASSQDRTGTLTEAFF
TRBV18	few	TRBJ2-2	CASSPGSTGPTGELFF
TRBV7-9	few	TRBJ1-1	CASSPDKFEAFF
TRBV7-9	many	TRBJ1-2	CASSLNGQGKTF
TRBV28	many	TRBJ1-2	CASTFGILYGYTF
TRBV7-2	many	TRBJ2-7	CASSTRTSGSYEQYF
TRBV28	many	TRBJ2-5	CASSLLSGQGRWETQYF
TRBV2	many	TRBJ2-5	CASSLWTSGIPKTQYF
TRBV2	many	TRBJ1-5	CASRSDGGGNQPQHF
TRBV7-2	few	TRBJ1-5	CASSPRRGRQPQHF
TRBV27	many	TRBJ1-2	CASSWGQGGYTF
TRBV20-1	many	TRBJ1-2	CSARDQVGQGYTF
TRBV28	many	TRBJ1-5	CASSFPLGVQPQHF
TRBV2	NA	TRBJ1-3	CASSETGSGNTIYF
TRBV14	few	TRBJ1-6	CASSHRDSPLHF
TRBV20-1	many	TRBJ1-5	CSASVGQGVSPQHF
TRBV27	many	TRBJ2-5	CASSLTVVAGGLETQYF
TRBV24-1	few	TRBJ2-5	CATSEAGGPSETQYF
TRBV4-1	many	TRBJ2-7	CASSQRSLQGNEQYF
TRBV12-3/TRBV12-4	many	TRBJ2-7	CASSLGRRGGQYF
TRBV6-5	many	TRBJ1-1	CASGTEMNTEAFF
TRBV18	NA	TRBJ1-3	CASSPPVSHSGNTIYF
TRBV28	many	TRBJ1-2	CASSLMGQDSNYGYTF
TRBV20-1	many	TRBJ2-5	CSASLPGQLYQETQYF
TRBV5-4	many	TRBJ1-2	CASSSGQGKGYTF
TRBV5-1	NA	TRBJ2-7	CASSRYISTSGRYEQYF
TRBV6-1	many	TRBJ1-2	CASSVGTGSRHGYTF
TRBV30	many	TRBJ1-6	CAWTGDTRNSPLHF
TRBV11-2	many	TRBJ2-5	CASSLVYAKIQETQYF
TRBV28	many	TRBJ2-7	CASSLPDRPQIGEQYF
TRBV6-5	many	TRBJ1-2	CASSYSGEANYGYTF
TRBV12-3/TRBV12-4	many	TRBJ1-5	CASSFQGDQPQHF
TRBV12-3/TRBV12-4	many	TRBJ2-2	CASSPTFSGELFF
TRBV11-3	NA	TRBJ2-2	CASSLGHPGELFF
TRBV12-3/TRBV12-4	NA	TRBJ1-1	CTSSRQGEAVF
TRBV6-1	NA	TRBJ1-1	CASRFDRTNTEAFF
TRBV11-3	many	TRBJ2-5	CASNVGGETQYF
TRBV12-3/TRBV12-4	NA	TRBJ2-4	CASSSPSVSKNIQYF
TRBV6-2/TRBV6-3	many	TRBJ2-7	CASSYGYSAVEQYF
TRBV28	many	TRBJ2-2	CASSLMEGGATGELFF
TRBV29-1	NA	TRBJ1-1	CSGQNTEAFF
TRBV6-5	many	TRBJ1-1	CASSYSYLNTEAFF
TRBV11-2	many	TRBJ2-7	CASGPRVDYEQYF
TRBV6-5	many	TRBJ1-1	CASSYFRTGGEAFF
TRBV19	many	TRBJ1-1	CASSPAGHTEAFF
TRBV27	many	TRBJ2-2	CASSPGTHTGELFF
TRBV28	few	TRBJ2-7	CASRRTGGFGTNSYEQYF
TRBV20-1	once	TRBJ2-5	CSAAGGQETQYF
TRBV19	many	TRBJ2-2	CASANQPTSGYTGELFF
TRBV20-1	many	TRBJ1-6	CSARDLAREVSPLHF
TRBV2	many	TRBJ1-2	CASRGDGTNYGYTF
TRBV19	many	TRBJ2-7	CASSNTGHYEQYF
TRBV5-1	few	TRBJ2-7	CASSLEGLARHEQYF
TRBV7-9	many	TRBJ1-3	CASSLRGGENTIYF
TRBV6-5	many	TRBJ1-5	CASSATESQPQHF
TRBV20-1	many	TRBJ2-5	CSAGISEQVYQETQYF
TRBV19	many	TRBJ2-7	CASSHRDRRGYEQYF